The clone carrying this T cell receptor (beta chain) is a singleton in its sample. The target antigen is unknown. This table comes from immunoSEQ multiplex PCR, and its TCRdb copy is limited to in-frame clones, with some not included. Among approximately 100,000 clones, 75% to 90% were seen once, and the ten largest hold less than 20%. The entry originates in a study of identifying expanded T cells in peripheral blood. Study-wide results and caveats: Over around two and four weeks, about 15 and 19 clones changed, versus around 1.3 between replicates. Across healthy donors, higher total template counts meant significantly greater approximately two-week count variance.

Healthy donors had no documented immune events, such as infections, while sampled. This receptor was obtained from a person aged 18 to 75 in good health. Sequenced sample: blood.

This CDR3 reads CASSLGQSSTDTQYF. CDR3 sequence (DNA): TGCGCCAGCAGCTTGGGACAGTCTAGCACAGATACGCAGTATTTT. This chain connects TRBV5-1 to TRBJ2-3; possibly TRBD1 for D (5 bases). The germline V gene has CDR1 SGHRS and CDR2 YFSETQ. The V end lost 0 bases, the J end lost 0 bases, and 8 bases lay between the germline ends. The CDR3 has 15 amino acids.